These 25 T cell receptor beta chains were sequenced from one sample in a study of blood T cell repertoires in COVID-19. Assay: immunoSEQ multiplex PCR; the TCRdb copy retains only in-frame clones and omits some. The profile covers approximately 500,000 clones, with roughly 87% appearing a single time and approximately 0.9% taken by the ten largest. Sample: peripheral blood. The source of these receptors is a man aged 18 to 29 with COVID-19, enrolled during active disease.

V usage is TRBV30 and J usage is TRBJ2-3; 7 nucleotides agree with TRBD2. This CDR3 is 15 amino acids long. CDR1 and CDR2 from the germline V gene are GTSNPN and SVGIG (reference sequence). J gave up 6 bases and V 7 bases, and 16 bases lay outside the gene matches. In nucleotides, the CDR3 is TGTGCCTACCACCCGCGTGGGGAGGGAGCTGATACGCAGTATTTT. It encodes CAYHPRGEGADTQYF.

The chain uses TRBV15 and TRBJ1-5, with TRBD1 matching over 7 bases. V lost 0 bases and J lost 0; bases outside the gene matches: 8. The CDR3 runs to 18 residues. Germline V lookup: CDR1 LNHNV, CDR2 YYDKDF (reference sequence). This CDR3 is CATSRDISGQYSNQPQHF. CDR3 bases: TGTGCCACCAGCAGAGATATTTCGGGACAGTATAGCAATCAGCCCCAGCATTTT.

The chain combines TRBV13 with TRBJ2-5; the D is unclear. Trimming cost V 5 bases and J 1 base, with 11 bases left between them. Germline V CDR1 and CDR2: PRHDT, FYEKMQ (reference sequence). The CDR3 covers 14 residues. CDR3 region: CASSPQTSQETQYF. For the CDR3, the DNA is TGTGCCAGCAGCCCCCAGACAAGCCAAGAGACCCAGTACTTC.

The V and J genes are TRBV7-2 and TRBJ2-7, with 14 bases fitting TRBD2. J lost 7 bases, V lost 5 bases, and 13 bases had no gene match. CDR1 and CDR2 (germline): SGHTA, FQGNSA. CDR3 size: 17 residues. CDR3 in DNA: TGTGCCAGCAGCCCTGGACTAGCGGGGGGCCCACGGGGGGAGCAGTACTTC. Translating gives CASSPGLAGGPRGEQYF.

This chain connects TRBV7-2 to TRBJ1-6; D unresolved. Trimming took 5 bases from V and 6 from J, leaving 8 bases between them. The germline gives CDR1 SGHTA, CDR2 FQGNSA. This CDR3 spans 13 amino acids. CDR3 coding DNA: TGTGCCAGCAGCCTAACGGGTAATTCACCCCTCCACTTT. This translates into CASSLTGNSPLHF.

The chain employs TRBV6-1 and TRBJ2-3; 7 bases are shared with TRBD2. This CDR3 has 16 amino acids. V trimming: 0 bases; J trimming: 3 bases; junction bases outside the gene matches: 6. Germline CDR1 is MNHNS and CDR2 is SASEGT. CDR3: CASSEAWEGGTDTQYF. The CDR3 region has the DNA TGTGCCAGCAGTGAAGCCTGGGAGGGAGGTACAGATACGCAGTATTTT.

The CDR3 loop reads CASSMAGDQPQHF. CDR3 sequence (DNA): TGTGCCAGTAGTATGGCCGGAGATCAGCCCCAGCATTTT. This sequence joins TRBV19 and TRBJ1-5, with D uncertain. V gave up 3 bases and J gave up 5 bases, with 8 bases separating them. In germline, CDR1 is LNHDA, CDR2 SQIVND (reference sequence). The CDR3 has 13 residues. The whole variable domain, remainder taken from reference TRBV19 and TRBJ1-5, is DGGITQSPKYLFRKEGQNVTLSCEQNLNHDAMYWYRQDPGQGLRLIYYSQIVNDFQKGDIAEGYSVSREKKESFPLTVTSAQKNPTAFYLCASSMAGDQPQHFGDGTRLSIL.

The chain couples TRBV5-4 to TRBJ2-2; 7 bases line up with TRBD2. Germline CDR1 SGHNT, CDR2 YYREEE (reference sequence). Trimming took 4 bases from V and 3 from J; bases not matched to a gene: 9. This CDR3 contains 16 residues. In nucleotides, the CDR3 is TGTGCCAGCAGCCTACGGAGCGGGGCCGACACCGGGGAGCTGTTTTTT. Protein product: CASSLRSGADTGELFF.

This clone showed up just once. The rearrangement joins TRBV7-9 to TRBJ2-2, with 9 bases that match TRBD2. V gave up 2 bases and J gave up 6 bases; unmatched junction bases: 10. Germline CDR1 SEHNR, CDR2 FQNEAQ (reference sequence). The CDR3 length is 17 residues. CDR3 DNA sequence: TGTGCCAGCAGCTTACCCGGGGGTAGCGGGAGTCCCGGGGAGCTGTTTTTT. This codes for CASSLPGGSGSPGELFF.

The chain joins TRBV24-1 to TRBJ2-1, with unresolved D. The CDR3 runs to 13 residues. V was pared by 3 bases and J by 5 bases, with 7 bases between. The germline CDR1 and CDR2 sequences are KGHDR and SFDVKD. The CDR3 loop reads CATSDGTNNEQFF. The CDR3 nucleotides are TGTGCCACCAGTGATGGCACTAACAATGAGCAGTTCTTC.

The table lists this clone with a few counts. The chain combines TRBV19 with TRBJ1-5; 8 bases agree with TRBD1. The V gene's germline CDR1 is LNHDA and CDR2 SQIVND (reference sequence). The V segment lost 3 bases and the J segment 6 bases; nucleotides outside the gene matches: 7. The CDR3 extends over 15 amino acids. CDR3 nucleotide sequence: TGTGCCAGTAGTATCGGCAGGGGGCGAGTTCAGCCCCAGCATTTT. Protein: CASSIGRGRVQPQHF.

The rearrangement joins TRBV5-5 to TRBJ2-7; possible D gene TRBD2, 6 bases. Germline CDR1 and CDR2: SGHKS and YYEKEE (reference sequence). Between the trimmed V and J ends, which lost 1 base and 3 bases, there was a span of 17 bases. The CDR3 runs to 16 residues. The CDR3 region is CASSLWTGRLIYEQYF. As DNA, the CDR3 is TGTGCCAGCAGCTTGTGGACCGGGAGATTAATCTACGAGCAGTACTTC.

The J gene is TRBJ2-1, the V gene TRBV11-3; TRBD2 matches at 13 bases. After removal of 3 bases from V and 9 bases from J, the junction contained 8 bases not matched to a gene. Germline assignment: CDR1 SGHNT and CDR2 YENEEA. The CDR3 loop spans 16 amino acids. The CDR3 DNA is TGTGCCAGCAGCTTTGAACTAGCGGGAGGGTTTAGTGAGCAGTTCTTC. Its translation is CASSFELAGGFSEQFF.

CDR3 bases: TGTGCCAGCAGCCGCAGTTTGACAGATACGCAGTATTTT. Translated, it gives CASSRSLTDTQYF. The rearrangement links TRBV7-3 to TRBJ2-3, with D unclear. CDR1 is SGHTA, CDR2 FQGTGA, per germline. The CDR3 has 13 residues. V shed 5 bases and J shed 3 bases, with 9 bases lying between them.

V is TRBV5-4 and J is TRBJ2-1; D is unclear. The germline CDR1 and CDR2 sequences are SGHNT and YYREEE (reference sequence). This CDR3 has 15 residues. V lost 9 bases to trimming and J lost 6 bases, with 22 bases between them. This CDR3 is CATDTLFAPGNEQFF. The DNA for the CDR3 is TGTGCCACAGACACACTCTTTGCCCCAGGCAATGAGCAGTTCTTC.

V and J are TRBV9 and TRBJ2-1; 7 nucleotides agree with TRBD2. Trimming took 0 bases from V and 6 from J; bases not matched to a gene: 9. The CDR3 is 16 residues long. Germline V lookup: CDR1 SGDLS, CDR2 YYNGEE. The CDR3 here is CASSVGSGGFGNEQFF. CDR3 DNA: TGTGCCAGCAGCGTAGGTTCGGGGGGTTTCGGCAATGAGCAGTTCTTC.

The chain links TRBV6-5 to TRBJ2-7; perhaps TRBD2 as D (7 bases). CDR1 is MNHEY, CDR2 SVGAGI, per germline. V shed 0 bases and J shed 1 base, with 13 bases lying between them. There are 16 residues in the CDR3. The CDR3 sequence: CASSYSGGAGSYEQYF. CDR3 nucleotide sequence: TGTGCCAGCAGTTACTCGGGGGGGGCGGGTTCCTACGAGCAGTACTTC.

The CDR3 nucleotides are TGCGCCAGCAGCCTAGGTGGGACAGGTGTAACACCCCTCCACTTT. Translated: CASSLGGTGVTPLHF. The gene calls are TRBV4-1 and TRBJ1-6, with 8 bases identical to TRBD1. Trimming at V came to 4 bases and at J to 11 bases, leaving 10 bases not matched to a gene. CDR1 is MGHRA and CDR2 is YSYEKL in the germline V gene. The CDR3 is 15 amino acids.

V is TRBV19 and J is TRBJ1-5, with D possibly TRBD1 on 6 matching bases. Germline CDR1 and CDR2: LNHDA and SQIVND (reference sequence). The CDR3 totals 13 residues. Trimming cost V 4 bases and J 5 bases, with 9 bases left between them. This chain's CDR3 is CASSRDTYQPQHF. CDR3 bases: TGTGCCAGTAGTAGGGACACTTATCAGCCCCAGCATTTT.

Only a few counts were recorded for this clone. This sequence joins TRBV3-1 (or the pseudogene TRBV3-2) and TRBJ1-5; D is ambiguous. Trimming removed 0 bases at V and 4 bases at J, with 4 bases between. Looked up from germline, CDR1 is LGHDT and CDR2 is YNNKEL (reference sequence). The CDR3 totals 13 residues. The CDR3 DNA reads TGTGCCAGCAGCCAAGACGGGAATCAGCCCCAGCATTTT. The encoded protein is CASSQDGNQPQHF.

The CDR3 loop is CASSRGTGPPLHF. CDR3 nucleotide sequence: TGTGCCAGCAGCCGGGGGACAGGGCCACCCCTCCACTTT. The genes are TRBV11-3 and TRBJ1-6; 9 bases fit TRBD1. The CDR3 spans 13 residues. The germline V gene encodes CDR1 SGHNT and CDR2 YENEEA. Trimming at V came to 5 bases and at J to 11 bases, leaving 4 bases not matched to a gene.

This sequence joins TRBV3-1 (or the pseudogene TRBV3-2) and TRBJ2-7; D is undetermined. Germline V gene lookup returns CDR1 LGHDT and CDR2 YNNKEL (reference sequence). This CDR3 has 13 amino acids. The V and J ends lost 2 bases and 6 bases respectively, with 11 bases between them. CDR3 sequence: CASSQIPVSEQYF. In DNA, the CDR3 is TGTGCCAGCAGCCAAATCCCAGTGTCCGAGCAGTACTTC.

This clone appeared a single time. The V gene is TRBV15, the J gene TRBJ2-5; D might be TRBD2 (6 bases). V lost 0 bases and J 1 base, leaving 9 bases between the germline ends. The CDR3 is 15 residues long. The germline gives CDR1 LNHNV, CDR2 YYDKDF (reference sequence). CDR3 nucleotides: TGTGCCACCAGCAGAGATCCTAGCGCCCAAGAGACCCAGTACTTC. Translation: CATSRDPSAQETQYF.

The V and J genes are TRBV2 and TRBJ2-1; TRBD2 aligns across 9 bases. Per germline, CDR1 SNHLY and CDR2 FYNNEI. CDR3 length equals 16 residues. The V segment lost 6 bases and the J segment 4 bases; nucleotides outside the gene matches: 10. The chain's CDR3 is CASSGGAGGGYNEQFF. CDR3 nucleotide sequence: TGTGCCAGCAGCGGGGGAGCGGGGGGTGGTTACAATGAGCAGTTCTTC.

This clone occurred a few times. This chain uses TRBV6-5 with TRBJ1-1, with a tentative D call TRBD1 (6 bases). V was trimmed by 7 bases and J by 3 bases, leaving 12 bases between them. Germline assignment: CDR1 MNHEY and CDR2 SVGAGI. This CDR3 comprises 13 residues. The CDR3 loop reads CASTKQGHTEAFF. CDR3 sequence (DNA): TGTGCCAGCACCAAACAGGGACACACTGAAGCTTTCTTT.